This passage covers 8 T cell receptor beta chains from one sample sequenced in a study of beta chain features in type 1 diabetes (dated by TCRdb to the late 2010s). Library preparation was by the immunoSEQ multiplex PCR assay. All of the isolated RNA was reverse transcribed with the High Capacity cDNA Reverse Transcription Kit, so expressed TCRB transcripts were sequenced. The table was pulled from immuneACCESS by TCRdb, which kept in-frame rearrangements only. Such tables lose some clones; where checked, under half of the loss comes from unresolved V genes, and the rest has no known cause. The sample data list about 160,000 clones, and less than 9.5% of these were observed just once. Together, the top ten hold less than 3% of the sample. The sample comprised central memory CD4+ T cells from blood. The receptors originated from a woman between 18 and 30 years old in good health.

This clone has just a few counts. The rearrangement joins TRBV2 to TRBJ1-6, with a weak D call TRBD1 (5 bases). The CDR3 consists of 15 residues. Between the trimmed V and J ends, which lost 6 bases and 10 bases, there was a span of 19 bases. Germline-derived CDR1 and CDR2 are SNHLY and FYNNEI. CDR3 nucleotides: TGTGCCAGCAGAGCCACTGACAGCCTAGAGTCACCCCTCCACTTT. Its translation is CASRATDSLESPLHF.

The chain is built from TRBV5-1 and TRBJ2-7; perhaps TRBD1 as D (6 bases). This CDR3 is built from 17 residues. Germline CDR1 SGHRS, CDR2 YFSETQ. Trimming removed 2 bases at V and 4 bases at J, with 22 bases between. Written as DNA, the CDR3 is TGCGCCAGCAGCTTCAGGGGTCTCGGGACACCGACTTACGAGCAGTACTTC. Translation: CASSFRGLGTPTYEQYF. The variable domain in full, completed from reference TRBV5-1 and TRBJ2-7, reads KAGVTQTPRYLIKTRGQQVTLSCSPISGHRSVSWYQQTPGQGLQFLFEYFSETQRNKGNFPGRFSGRQFSNSRSEMNVSTLELGDSALYLCASSFRGLGTPTYEQYFGPGTRLTVT.

In this sample, this clone turned up a few times. The J gene is TRBJ2-7, the V gene TRBV6-6; weak D call: TRBD2 (5 bases). Germline CDR1 MNHNY, CDR2 SVGAGI (reference sequence). The V gene lost 4 bases and the J gene lost 2 bases, with 12 bases spanning the gap. This CDR3 spans 14 amino acids. The CDR3 region has the DNA TGTGCCAGCAGTTTCCCCTCGGGAACCTACGAGCAGTACTTC. Encoded protein: CASSFPSGTYEQYF.

This clone was picked up a small number of times. This chain connects TRBV4-3 to TRBJ1-5; 7 bases map to TRBD1. The V gene's germline CDR1 is LGHNA and CDR2 YSLEER. The CDR3 has 15 residues. V lost 3 bases and J lost 6; bases outside the gene matches: 8. CDR3 in amino acids: CASSHTLGGGQPQHF. DNA of the CDR3: TGCGCCAGCAGCCACACCTTAGGGGGCGGTCAGCCCCAGCATTTT.

The gene calls are TRBV5-1 and TRBJ2-1, with 16 bases identical to TRBD2. The ends lost 3 bases at V and 6 bases at J; junction bases unmatched: 9. CDR3 length: 18 residues. CDR1 and CDR2 from the germline V gene are SGHRS and YFSETQ. CDR3 amino acids: CASSSGTSGRASGNEQFF. The CDR3 coding sequence is TGCGCCAGCAGCTCAGGGACTAGCGGGAGGGCCTCCGGCAATGAGCAGTTCTTC.

This clone was picked up a small number of times. The rearrangement uses TRBV7-2 and TRBJ2-1, with D maybe TRBD2 (7 bases). Germline CDR1 reads SGHTA; CDR2 reads FQGNSA. Trimming stripped 5 bases from V and 9 bases from J, with 23 bases between. The CDR3 runs 16 residues. CDR3 protein: CASSRGPGLGSGEQFF. The CDR3 bases are TGTGCCAGCAGCCGGGGGCCCGGACTAGGATCGGGTGAGCAGTTCTTC. The full variable domain, its missing parts supplied by reference TRBV7-2 and TRBJ2-1, is GAGVSQSPSNKVTEKGKDVELRCDPISGHTALYWYRQSLGQGLEFLIYFQGNSAPDKSGLPSDRFSAERTGGSVSTLTIQRTQQEDSAVYLCASSRGPGLGSGEQFFGPGTRLTVL.

The V call is TRBV7-2, the J call TRBJ2-5; 8 nucleotides align to TRBD2. The CDR3 extends over 16 amino acids. V lost 6 bases, J lost 5 bases, and 14 bases stayed unmatched. From germline, CDR1 is SGHTA and CDR2 FQGNSA. CDR3 DNA sequence: TGTGCCAGCAGGTTCCATCGGGGGGGTTTGGGGGAGACCCAGTACTTC. It specifies CASRFHRGGLGETQYF.

This clone has more than one count but fewer than ten. The J gene is TRBJ1-5, the V gene TRBV5-4; possible D gene TRBD1, 5 bases. Germline V gives CDR1 SGHNT, CDR2 YYREEE (reference sequence). The CDR3 consists of 13 residues. The ends were cut back, 4 bases at V and 4 bases at J, with 9 bases in the middle. CDR3 nucleotides: TGTGCCAGCAGCCTGGACACGAATCAGCCCCAGCATTTT. This gives the protein CASSLDTNQPQHF.